The table lists the clone carrying this T cell receptor (beta chain) with a few counts. Its matching antigen is unknown. Full-length variable regions came from constant-region reverse primers plus semi-nested Nested Universal Primer A PCR. TCRdb reprocessed the 5' RACE reads via MiXCR and lists one record per CDR3 protein. The sample shows about 41,000 distinct CDR3 sequences, 29% of them seen only once. The memory fraction was CD4+CD45RO+CD25- cells. CDR3 length: 15 amino acids. V was clipped by 5 bases and J by 1 base; unmatched bases: 4. Germline V gene sequence: CDR1 MNHEY, CDR2 SVGAGI. Study results and caveats: Greatest tumor Treg TCR overlap was with tumor naive CD4+ cells.

The sequencing sample was made of memory CD4+ T cells sorted from a lymph node. Documented subset: memory CD4+ T cells, CD4+CD45RO+CD25-. The receptor was isolated from a female donor with breast cancer. The chain joins TRBV6-5 to TRBJ2-1, with 8 bases that match TRBD1. For the CDR3, the DNA is TGTGCCAGCAGTCCCCGGACAGGGTCCTACAATGAGCAGTTCTTC. It yields the protein CASSPRTGSYNEQFF.